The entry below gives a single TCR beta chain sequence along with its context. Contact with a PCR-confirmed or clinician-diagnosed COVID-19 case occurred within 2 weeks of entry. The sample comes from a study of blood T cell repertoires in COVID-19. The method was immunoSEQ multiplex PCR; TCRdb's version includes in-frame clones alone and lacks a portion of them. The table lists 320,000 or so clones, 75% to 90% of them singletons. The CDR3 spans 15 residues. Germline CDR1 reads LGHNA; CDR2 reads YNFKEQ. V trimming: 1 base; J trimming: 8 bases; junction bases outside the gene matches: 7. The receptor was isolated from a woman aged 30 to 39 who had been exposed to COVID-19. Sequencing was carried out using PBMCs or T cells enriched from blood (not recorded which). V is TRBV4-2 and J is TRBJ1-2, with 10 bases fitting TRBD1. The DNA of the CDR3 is TGTGCCAGCAGCCAAGGTCGACAGGGGGCCGGAGGCTACACCTTC. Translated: CASSQGRQGAGGYTF.